This T cell receptor beta chain emerged from a study of post-analysis software for immune sequencing data. Study results and caveats: Patients used about 5 TRBV segments, including TRBV5-6, TRBV5-1 and TRBV20-1, more often than controls.

Tagging with unique molecular identifiers was a feature of the TCR beta cDNA libraries. TCRdb re-analysed the PCR reads in MiXCR, keeping a single row per CDR3 protein. The sample includes about 620,000 distinct CDR3 sequences, about 44% of them seen just once. Looked up from germline, CDR1 is SGHKS and CDR2 is YYEKEE (reference sequence). V lost 4 bases and J 7 bases, leaving 14 bases between the germline ends. This CDR3 has 13 amino acids. In the case of this clonotype: What it recognizes is unknown.

The rearrangement links TRBV5-5 to TRBJ2-5, with D maybe TRBD1 (5 bases). Sequencing was carried out using blood. The source is a girl aged 5-17 years with multiple sclerosis. In DNA form, the CDR3 reads TGTGCCAGCAGCCCAGGGCCATTCAGGACCCAGTACTTC. Translating gives CASSPGPFRTQYF.